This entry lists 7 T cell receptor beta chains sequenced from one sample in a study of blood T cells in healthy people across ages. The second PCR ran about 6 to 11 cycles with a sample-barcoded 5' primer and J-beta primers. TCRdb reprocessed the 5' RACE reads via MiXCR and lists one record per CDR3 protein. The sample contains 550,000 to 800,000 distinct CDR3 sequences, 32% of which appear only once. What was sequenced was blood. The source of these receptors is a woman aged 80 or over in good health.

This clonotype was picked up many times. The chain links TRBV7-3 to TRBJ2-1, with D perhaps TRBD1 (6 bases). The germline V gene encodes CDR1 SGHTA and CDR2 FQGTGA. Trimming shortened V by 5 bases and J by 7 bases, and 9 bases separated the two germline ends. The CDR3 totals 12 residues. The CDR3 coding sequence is TGTGCCAGCAGCCGGGACAATAATGAGCAGTTCTTC. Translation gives CASSRDNNEQFF.

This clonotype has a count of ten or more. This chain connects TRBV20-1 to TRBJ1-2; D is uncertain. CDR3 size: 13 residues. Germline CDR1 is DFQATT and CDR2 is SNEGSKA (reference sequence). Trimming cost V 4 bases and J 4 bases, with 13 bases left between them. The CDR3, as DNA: TGCAGTGCTACAGAGAGGCGGACCTATGGCTACACCTTC. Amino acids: CSATERRTYGYTF.

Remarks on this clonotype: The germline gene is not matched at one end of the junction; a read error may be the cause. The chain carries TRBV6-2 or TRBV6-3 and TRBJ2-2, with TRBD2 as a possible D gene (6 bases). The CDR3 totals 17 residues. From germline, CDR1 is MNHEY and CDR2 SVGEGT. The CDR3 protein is CASSYSGGRVNTGERFF. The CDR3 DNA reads TGTGCCAGCAGTTACTCGGGAGGAAGGGTGAACACCGGTGAGCGGTTTTTT.

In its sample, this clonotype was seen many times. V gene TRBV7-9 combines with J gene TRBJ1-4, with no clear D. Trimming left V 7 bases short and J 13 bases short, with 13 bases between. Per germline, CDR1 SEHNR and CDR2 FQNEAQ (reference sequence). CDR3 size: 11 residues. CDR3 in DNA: TGTGCCAGCACCCGGACCCTTAGACTGTTTTTT. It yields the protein CASTRTLRLFF. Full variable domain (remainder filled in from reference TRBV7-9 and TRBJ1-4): DTGVSQNPRHKITKRGQNVTFRCDPISEHNRLYWYRQTLGQGPEFLTYFQNEAQLEKSRLLSDRFSAERPKGSFSTLEIQRTEQGDSAMYLCASTRTLRLFFGSGTQLSVL.

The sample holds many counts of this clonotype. CDR3 residues: CASSLTDSPTDTQYF. For the CDR3, the DNA is TGTGCCAGCAGCTTAACCGACTCCCCCACAGATACGCAGTATTTT. The rearrangement links TRBV7-3 to TRBJ2-3; the D is unclear. Germline CDR1 and CDR2: SGHTA and FQGTGA. V was cut by 0 bases and J by 2 bases, with 9 bases left in between. CDR3 length equals 15 residues.

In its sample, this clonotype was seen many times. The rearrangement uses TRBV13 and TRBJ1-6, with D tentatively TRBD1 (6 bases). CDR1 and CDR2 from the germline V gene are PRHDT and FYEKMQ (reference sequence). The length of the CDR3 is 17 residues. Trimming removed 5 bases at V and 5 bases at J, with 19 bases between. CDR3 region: CASSPRMVGADNSPLHF. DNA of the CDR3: TGTGCCAGCAGCCCGCGGATGGTGGGGGCCGATAATTCACCCCTCCACTTT.

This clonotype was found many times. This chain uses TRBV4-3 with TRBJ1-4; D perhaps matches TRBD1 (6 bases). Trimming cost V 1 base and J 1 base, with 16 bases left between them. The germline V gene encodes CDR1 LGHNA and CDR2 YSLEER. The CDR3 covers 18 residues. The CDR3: CASSQAAGARGTNEKLFF. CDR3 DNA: TGCGCCAGCAGCCAAGCTGCGGGGGCTCGGGGAACTAATGAAAAACTGTTTTTT.